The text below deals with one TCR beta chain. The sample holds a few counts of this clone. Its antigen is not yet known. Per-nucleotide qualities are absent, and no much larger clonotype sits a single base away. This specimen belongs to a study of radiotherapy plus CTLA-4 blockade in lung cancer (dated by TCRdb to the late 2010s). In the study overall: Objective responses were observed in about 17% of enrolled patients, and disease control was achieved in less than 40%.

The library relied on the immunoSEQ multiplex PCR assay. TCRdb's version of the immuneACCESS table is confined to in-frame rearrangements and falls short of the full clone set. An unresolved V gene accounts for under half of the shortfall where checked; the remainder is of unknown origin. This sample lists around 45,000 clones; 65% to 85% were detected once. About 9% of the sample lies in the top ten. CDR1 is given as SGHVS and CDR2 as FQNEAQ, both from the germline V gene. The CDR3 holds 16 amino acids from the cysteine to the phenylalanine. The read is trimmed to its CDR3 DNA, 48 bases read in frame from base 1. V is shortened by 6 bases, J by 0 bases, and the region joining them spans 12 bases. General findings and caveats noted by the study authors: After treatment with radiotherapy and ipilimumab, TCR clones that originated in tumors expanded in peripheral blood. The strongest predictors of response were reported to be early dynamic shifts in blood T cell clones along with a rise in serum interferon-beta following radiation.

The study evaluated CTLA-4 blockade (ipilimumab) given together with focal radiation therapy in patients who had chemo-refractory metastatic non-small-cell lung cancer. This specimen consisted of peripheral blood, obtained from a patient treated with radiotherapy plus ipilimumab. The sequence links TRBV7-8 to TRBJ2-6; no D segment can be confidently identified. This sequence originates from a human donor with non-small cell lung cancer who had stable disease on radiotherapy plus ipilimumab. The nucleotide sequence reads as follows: TGTGCCAGCAGGAGGTTCACACTCTCTGGGGCCAACGTCCTGACTTTC. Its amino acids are CASRRFTLSGANVLTF.